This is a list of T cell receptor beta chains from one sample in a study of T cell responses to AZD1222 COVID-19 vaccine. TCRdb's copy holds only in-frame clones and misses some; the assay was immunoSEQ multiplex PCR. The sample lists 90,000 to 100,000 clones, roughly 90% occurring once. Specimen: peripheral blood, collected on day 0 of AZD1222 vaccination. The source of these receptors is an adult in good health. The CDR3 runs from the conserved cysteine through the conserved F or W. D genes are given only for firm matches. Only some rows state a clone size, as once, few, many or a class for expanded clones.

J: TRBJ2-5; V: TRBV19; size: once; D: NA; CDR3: CASSILGGAETQYF; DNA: TGTGCCAGTAGTATCTTGGGGGGCGCTGAGACCCAGTACTTC
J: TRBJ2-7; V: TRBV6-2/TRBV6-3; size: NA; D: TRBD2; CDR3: CASSYGGSWYEQYF; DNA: TGTGCCAGCAGTTACGGCGGGAGTTGGTACGAGCAGTACTTC
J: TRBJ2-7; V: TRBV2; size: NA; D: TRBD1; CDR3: CASRVGQGSHEQYF; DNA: TGTGCCAGCCGTGTGGGACAGGGGTCCCACGAGCAGTACTTC
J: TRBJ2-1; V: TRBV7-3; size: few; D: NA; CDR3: CASSLRGPLSIEVMGPYNEQFF; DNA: TGTGCCAGCAGCTTAAGGGGGCCTCTATCTATTGAGGTAATGGGTCCCTACAATGAGCAGTTCTTC
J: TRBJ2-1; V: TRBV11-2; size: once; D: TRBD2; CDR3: CASSPSGRGYNEQFF; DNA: TGTGCCAGCAGCCCTAGCGGGCGAGGCTACAATGAGCAGTTCTTC
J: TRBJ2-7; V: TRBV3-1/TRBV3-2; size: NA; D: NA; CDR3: CASSQDGAVSYEQYF; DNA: TGTGCCAGCAGCCAAGATGGGGCCGTCTCCTACGAGCAGTACTTC
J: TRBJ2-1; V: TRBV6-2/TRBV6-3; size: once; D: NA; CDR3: CASSYVAGEQFF; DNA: TGTGCCAGCAGTTACGTCGCGGGAGAGCAGTTCTTC
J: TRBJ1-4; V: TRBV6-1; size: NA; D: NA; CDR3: CASSERPGASATNEKLFF; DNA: TGTGCCAGCAGTGAACGGCCAGGGGCTTCGGCAACTAATGAAAAACTGTTTTTT
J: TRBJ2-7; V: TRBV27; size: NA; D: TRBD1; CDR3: CASSLSPLTGVEQYF; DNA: TGTGCCAGCAGTTTATCTCCCTTGACAGGGGTTGAGCAGTACTTC
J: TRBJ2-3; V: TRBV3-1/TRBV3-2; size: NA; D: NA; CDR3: CASSQDWNQGSTDTQYF; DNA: TGTGCCAGCAGCCAAGATTGGAACCAAGGGAGCACAGATACGCAGTATTTT
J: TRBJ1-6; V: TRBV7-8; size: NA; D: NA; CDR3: CASSLGLAGSRNSPLHF; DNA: TGTGCCAGCAGCTTAGGTCTTGCAGGGAGTAGGAATTCACCCCTCCACTTT
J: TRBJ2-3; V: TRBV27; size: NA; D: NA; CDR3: CASSTFRSTDTQYF; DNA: TGTGCCAGCAGCACCTTCCGGAGCACAGATACGCAGTATTTT
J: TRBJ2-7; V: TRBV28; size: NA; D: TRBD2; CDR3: CASSLMVAGGPIVDEQYF; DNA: TGTGCCAGCAGTTTGATGGTAGCGGGAGGGCCCATCGTCGACGAGCAGTACTTC
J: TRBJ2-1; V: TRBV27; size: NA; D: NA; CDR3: CASGRLNNEQFF; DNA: TGTGCCAGCGGAAGATTGAACAATGAGCAGTTCTTC
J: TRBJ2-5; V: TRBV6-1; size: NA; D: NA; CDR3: CASSAPPVRGIETQYF; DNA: TGTGCCAGCAGTGCTCCACCCGTTAGAGGGATCGAGACCCAGTACTTC
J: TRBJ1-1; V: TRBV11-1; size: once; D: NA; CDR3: CASRNFGRTEAFF; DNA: TGTGCCAGCAGGAACTTTGGGCGGACTGAAGCTTTCTTT
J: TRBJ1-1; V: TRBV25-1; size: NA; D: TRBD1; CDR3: CASSIKDRGGAEAFF; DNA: TGTGCCAGCAGTATCAAGGACAGGGGAGGCGCTGAAGCTTTCTTT
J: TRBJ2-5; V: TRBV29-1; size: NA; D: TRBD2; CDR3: CSVLGLATKETQYF; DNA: TGCAGCGTGCTAGGACTAGCGACTAAAGAGACCCAGTACTTC
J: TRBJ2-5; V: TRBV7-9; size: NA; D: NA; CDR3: CASSLTGVQSETQYF; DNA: TGTGCCAGCAGCTTAACCGGGGTCCAGTCGGAGACCCAGTACTTC
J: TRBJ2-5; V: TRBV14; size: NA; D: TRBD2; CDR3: CASSQATSGTLGETQYF; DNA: TGTGCCAGCAGCCAAGCGACTAGCGGGACCCTGGGGGAGACCCAGTACTTC
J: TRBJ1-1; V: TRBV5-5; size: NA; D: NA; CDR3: CASSLSGVNTEAFF; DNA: TGTGCCAGCAGCTTGTCGGGGGTGAACACTGAAGCTTTCTTT
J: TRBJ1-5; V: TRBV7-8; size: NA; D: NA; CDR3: CASSLEGDSNQPQHF; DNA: TGTGCCAGCAGCTTAGAAGGGGATAGCAATCAGCCCCAGCATTTT
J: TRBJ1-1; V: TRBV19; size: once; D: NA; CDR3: CASRNFGGQAFF; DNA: TGTGCCAGTAGGAATTTTGGGGGGCAAGCTTTCTTT
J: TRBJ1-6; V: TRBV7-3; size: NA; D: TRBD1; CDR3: CASSLTTEGAGSPLHF; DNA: TGTGCCAGCAGCTTAACTACGGAGGGGGCAGGTTCACCCCTCCACTTT
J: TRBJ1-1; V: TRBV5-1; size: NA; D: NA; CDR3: CASSLAVTPNTEAFF; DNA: TGCGCCAGCAGCTTGGCCGTGACTCCGAACACTGAAGCTTTCTTT
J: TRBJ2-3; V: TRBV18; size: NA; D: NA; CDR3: CASSSPGEPDTQYF; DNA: TGTGCCAGCTCATCACCAGGGGAGCCAGATACGCAGTATTTT
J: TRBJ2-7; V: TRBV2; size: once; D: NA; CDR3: CASSRTSVAYEQYF; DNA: TGTGCCAGCAGTCGGACATCCGTCGCTTACGAGCAGTACTTC